These 31 T cell receptor beta chains were all obtained from the same sample, sequenced in a study of regulatory T cells in long-lasting Graves disease. Specified time point: newly diagnosed GD, antithyroid drugs for less than 3 months. RNA from PBMCs was the source of the TCR library. Combining iRepertoire HTBI primers with Arm-PCR of CDR3 regions, the authors built TCR beta libraries. Using its own MiXCR run on the multiplex PCR reads, TCRdb lists one record per CDR3 protein. This table has over 350,000 distinct CDR3 sequences, about 15% appearing once. These data were also reused for a study on T cells in Graves' hyperthyroidism and ophthalmopathy.

The source was peripheral blood mononuclear cells (PBMCs), collected at new diagnosis, from a patient treated with antithyroid drugs. These receptors came from a woman aged 40 to 49 with Graves disease.

As concerns this clonotype: This clone may be a read error of a much larger clone one base away. The chain couples TRBV20-1 to TRBJ2-3; 11 bases are shared with TRBD2. V was pared by 7 bases and J by 2 bases, with 14 bases of the junction left unmatched. The CDR3 has 17 residues. Germline V gene sequence: CDR1 DFQATT, CDR2 SNEGSKA (reference sequence). The CDR3 sequence is CSVTSGSSLVHTDTQYF. CDR3 coding DNA: TGCAGTGTAACTAGCGGGAGTAGCTTGGTCCACACAGATACGCAGTATTTT.

At least ten counts were recorded for this clonotype. The chain employs TRBV2 and TRBJ2-3, with 8 bases matching TRBD1. CDR3 length: 13 residues. J was trimmed by 6 bases and V by 9 bases; bases with no gene match: 8. Germline-derived CDR1 and CDR2 are SNHLY and FYNNEI. The CDR3 DNA follows: TGTGCCAGTAATCCCAGGGGGCCCGATACGCAGTATTTT. Amino acid sequence: CASNPRGPDTQYF. Supplemented by reference TRBV2 and TRBJ2-3, the full variable domain reads EPEVTQTPSHQVTQMGQEVILRCVPISNHLYFYWYRQILGQKVEFLVSFYNNEISEKSEIFDDQFSVERPDGSNFTLKIRSTKLEDSAMYFCASNPRGPDTQYFGPGTRLTVL.

The CDR3 nucleotides read TGTGCCAGCAGTTACTCGGGGCTTTCTAGCGGGGCGAACACCGGGGAGCTGTTTTTT. Encoded protein: CASSYSGLSSGANTGELFF. The chain recombines TRBV6-5 with TRBJ2-2; 9 nucleotides match TRBD2. Germline V gene lookup returns CDR1 MNHEY and CDR2 SVGAGI. The CDR3 extends over 19 amino acids. V was pared by 0 bases and J by 0 bases, with 8 bases of the junction left unmatched.

The chain employs TRBV20-1 and TRBJ2-1; D unclear. Trimming cost V 5 bases and J 2 bases, with 13 bases left between them. Germline-derived CDR1 and CDR2 are DFQATT and SNEGSKA (reference sequence). The CDR3 covers 14 residues. CDR3 sequence reads: CSASRSVAYNEQFF. The DNA of the CDR3 is TGCAGTGCTTCCCGTTCGGTAGCCTACAATGAGCAGTTCTTC.

This clonotype was recorded at least ten times. The CDR3 DNA is TGTGCCAGCAGCCCCGGACTGCTCGGGGAGCAGTACTTC. It encodes CASSPGLLGEQYF. This chain connects TRBV13 to TRBJ2-7; the D gene is possibly TRBD2 (5 bases). Germline values: CDR1 PRHDT, CDR2 FYEKMQ (reference sequence). CDR3 length equals 13 residues. Trimming cost V 5 bases and J 7 bases, with 15 bases left between them.

J is TRBJ2-5 and V is TRBV14; 7 nucleotides align to TRBD1. Looked up from germline, CDR1 is SGHDN and CDR2 is FVKESK. J gave up 4 bases and V 5 bases, and 7 bases lay outside the gene matches. CDR3 length: 14 amino acids. CDR3 in amino acids: CASSSNRGPETQYF. CDR3 DNA: TGTGCCAGCAGCTCCAACAGGGGTCCAGAGACCCAGTACTTC.

This clonotype has at least ten counts. The V gene is TRBV28, the J gene TRBJ2-7; D is perhaps TRBD2 (5 bases). The germline V gene has CDR1 MDHEN and CDR2 SYDVKM. The V end was cut by 6 bases, the J end by 7 bases, with 19 bases between. This CDR3 comprises 14 residues. In DNA form, the CDR3 reads TGTGCCAGCAGGGCTAGCTCCTGGTCGAGAGAGCAGTACTTC. Translated: CASRASSWSREQYF.

This clonotype was observed many times. The rearrangement joins TRBV20-1 to TRBJ2-3, with a tentative D call TRBD2 (6 bases). CDR3 length equals 16 residues. V lost 4 bases to trimming and J lost 4 bases, with 21 bases between them. CDR1 and CDR2 from the germline V gene are DFQATT and SNEGSKA (reference sequence). The CDR3 is CSATTPGRFSADTQYF. DNA for the CDR3: TGCAGTGCTACCACCCCAGGGAGGTTTTCCGCAGATACGCAGTATTTT.

This clonotype was observed at least ten times. The chain uses TRBV27 and TRBJ2-5; tentative D call: TRBD1 (6 bases). CDR1 and CDR2 from the germline V gene are MNHEY and SMNVEV (reference sequence). The CDR3 sequence is 12 residues long. The V end was cut by 6 bases, the J end by 4 bases, with 9 bases between. DNA of the CDR3: TGTGCCAGCAGACAGGGTCTAGAGACCCAGTACTTC. It specifies CASRQGLETQYF.

This clonotype was picked up many times. The V call is TRBV27, the J call TRBJ2-1, with D possibly matching TRBD1 (6 bases). The V end was cut by 4 bases, the J end by 2 bases, with 12 bases between. The CDR3 runs 15 residues. Germline assignment: CDR1 MNHEY and CDR2 SMNVEV (reference sequence). This CDR3 reads CASSSGRGTYNEQFF. CDR3 coding DNA: TGTGCCAGCAGTTCGGGCAGGGGAACCTACAATGAGCAGTTCTTC.

This clonotype was picked up many times. The chain recombines TRBV7-6 with TRBJ2-7; a weak D match, TRBD2 (5 bases). The CDR3 sequence is 13 residues long. Germline V gives CDR1 SGHVS, CDR2 FNYEAQ. Trimming stripped 2 bases from V and 2 bases from J, with 7 bases between. The CDR3 sequence: CASSLRETYEQYF. The CDR3 coding sequence is TGTGCCAGCAGCTTAAGGGAGACCTACGAGCAGTACTTC. The whole variable domain, remainder taken from reference TRBV7-6 and TRBJ2-7, is GAGVSQSPRYKVTKRGQDVALRCDPISGHVSLYWYRQALGQGPEFLTYFNYEAQQDKSGLPNDRFSAERPEGSISTLTIQRTEQRDSAMYRCASSLRETYEQYFGPGTRLTVT.

This clonotype was detected ten times or more. The chain joins TRBV27 to TRBJ2-5, with D possibly being TRBD2 (5 bases). Trimming cost V 0 bases and J 0 bases, with 11 bases left between them. Germline CDR1 is MNHEY and CDR2 is SMNVEV (reference sequence). CDR3 length: 16 residues. CDR3 residues: CASSLSGVLNQETQYF. As DNA, the CDR3 is TGTGCCAGCAGTTTATCGGGAGTCCTGAACCAAGAGACCCAGTACTTC.

This clonotype was found many times. The gene calls are TRBV6-2 or TRBV6-3 and TRBJ1-3; D is possibly TRBD1 (5 bases). Germline V lookup: CDR1 MNHEY, CDR2 SVGEGT. Trimming left V 0 bases short and J 4 bases short, with 7 bases between. The CDR3 contains 14 residues. The DNA for the CDR3 is TGTGCCAGCAGTTACTCCGACAGAGGAAACACCATATATTTT. Translating it yields CASSYSDRGNTIYF.

This clonotype was seen repeatedly, ten times or more. This rearrangement joins TRBV20-1 to TRBJ2-1; 10 bases are a match to TRBD2. The germline gives CDR1 DFQATT, CDR2 SNEGSKA (reference sequence). The CDR3 extends over 16 amino acids. The trim removed 4 bases at V and 5 bases at J, leaving 11 bases unmatched. CDR3 sequence reads: CSATKFGLADNNEQFF. The CDR3 nucleotides read TGCAGTGCTACGAAGTTCGGACTAGCGGATAACAATGAGCAGTTCTTC.

This clonotype appeared a few times. V gene TRBV19 combines with J gene TRBJ2-1; no firm D call. This CDR3 comprises 14 residues. Trimming took off 3 bases at V and 0 bases at J, with 6 bases between the two ends. The V gene's germline CDR1 is LNHDA and CDR2 SQIVND (reference sequence). The CDR3 here is CASSMGRSYNEQFF. The DNA of the CDR3 is TGTGCCAGTAGTATGGGCCGCTCCTACAATGAGCAGTTCTTC.

This clonotype was detected a few times. V and J are TRBV11-2 and TRBJ2-1, with 8 nucleotides matching TRBD1. Germline trimming cut 7 bases from V and 9 bases from J; bases unmatched to any gene: 5. The CDR3 consists of 12 residues. The V gene's germline CDR1 is SGHAT and CDR2 FQNNGV. This chain's CDR3 is CASNTGGTEQFF. DNA of the CDR3: TGTGCCAGCAACACAGGGGGGACTGAGCAGTTCTTC. Complete variable domain (other parts from reference TRBV11-2 and TRBJ2-1): EAGVAQSPRYKIIEKRQSVAFWCNPISGHATLYWYQQILGQGPKLLIQFQNNGVVDDSQLPKDRFSAERLKGVDSTLKIQPAKLEDSAVYLCASNTGGTEQFFGPGTRLTVL.

The chain is built from TRBV14 and TRBJ1-2; no definite D call. There are 10 residues in the CDR3. V was pared by 10 bases and J by 6 bases, with 9 bases between. Germline V gene data show CDR1 as SGHDN and CDR2 as FVKESK. CDR3 residues: CATQRDGYTF. The CDR3 DNA follows: TGTGCCACCCAAAGGGATGGCTACACCTTC.

A few counts support this clonotype. The chain carries TRBV19 and TRBJ2-1; D ambiguous. V was cut by 1 base and J by 5 bases, with 12 bases left in between. Germline-derived CDR1 and CDR2 are LNHDA and SQIVND (reference sequence). This CDR3 spans 15 amino acids. The CDR3 nucleotides read TGTGCCAGTAGTATAGGGGGTGGCGGAAACAATGAGCAGTTCTTC. This gives the protein CASSIGGGGNNEQFF.

The chain links TRBV20-1 to TRBJ2-3; D is possibly TRBD1 (6 bases). CDR3 size: 17 residues. The germline V and J ends were trimmed by 0 bases and 0 bases, with 16 bases remaining between them. CDR1 is DFQATT, CDR2 SNEGSKA, per germline (reference sequence). This CDR3 is CSAREWGRDLSTDTQYF. CDR3 nucleotide sequence: TGCAGTGCTAGAGAGTGGGGGCGCGACCTTAGCACAGATACGCAGTATTTT.

A single count supports this clonotype. A clone one base away is much larger, so this may be a read error. The CDR3 here is CATKTSGIFDEQFF. As DNA, the CDR3 is TGTGCCACGAAGACTAGCGGAATCTTCGATGAGCAGTTCTTC. The rearrangement uses TRBV15 and TRBJ2-1; 9 bases are a match to TRBD2. V shed 9 bases and J 8 bases; nucleotides not matched to a gene: 11. This CDR3 comprises 14 residues. CDR1 LNHNV and CDR2 YYDKDF come from the germline V gene (reference sequence).

This clonotype was observed many times. The rearrangement uses TRBV11-3 and TRBJ2-7, with 8 nucleotides matching TRBD2. Per the germline V gene, CDR1 is SGHNT and CDR2 is YENEEA. J was trimmed by 3 bases and V by 5 bases; bases with no gene match: 9. There are 15 residues in the CDR3. As DNA, the CDR3 is TGTGCCAGCAGCCTGCTGGCGGGGGGTTACTACGAGCAGTACTTC. The encoded protein is CASSLLAGGYYEQYF. Looking up the rest from reference TRBV11-3 and TRBJ2-7 gives the full variable domain: EAGVVQSPRYKIIEKKQPVAFWCNPISGHNTLYWYLQNLGQGPELLIRYENEEAVDDSQLPKDRFSAERLKGVDSTLKIQPAELGDSAVYLCASSLLAGGYYEQYFGPGTRLTVT.

This clonotype showed up many times. The CDR3 is CASSITSGVPSTDTQYF. CDR3 sequence (DNA): TGTGCCAGCAGCATAACTAGCGGGGTTCCTAGCACAGATACGCAGTATTTT. This chain uses TRBV7-9 with TRBJ2-3; 10 nucleotides agree with TRBD2. Trimming at V came to 5 bases and at J to 0 bases, leaving 8 bases not matched to a gene. Germline CDR1 is SEHNR and CDR2 is FQNEAQ (reference sequence). The CDR3 runs to 17 residues. Filled out from reference TRBV7-9 and TRBJ2-3, the complete variable domain reads DTGVSQNPRHKITKRGQNVTFRCDPISEHNRLYWYRQTLGQGPEFLTYFQNEAQLEKSRLLSDRFSAERPKGSFSTLEIQRTEQGDSAMYLCASSITSGVPSTDTQYFGPGTRLTVL.

A few counts support this clonotype. This chain links TRBV5-1 with TRBJ1-2; D ambiguous. The CDR3 extends over 13 amino acids. Germline CDR1 and CDR2: SGHRS and YFSETQ. Trimming pared 0 bases from V and 6 bases from J, leaving 9 bases between. CDR3 in amino acids: CASSLVESDGYTF. DNA of the CDR3: TGCGCCAGCAGCTTGGTAGAATCTGATGGCTACACCTTC. Combining the CDR3 with reference TRBV5-1 and TRBJ1-2 gives the whole variable domain KAGVTQTPRYLIKTRGQQVTLSCSPISGHRSVSWYQQTPGQGLQFLFEYFSETQRNKGNFPGRFSGRQFSNSRSEMNVSTLELGDSALYLCASSLVESDGYTFGSGTRLTVV.

This clonotype was seen repeatedly, ten times or more. J is TRBJ1-2 and V is TRBV10-1; unclear D gene. This CDR3 is 13 amino acids long. The V end lost 4 bases, the J end lost 8 bases, and 14 bases lay between the germline ends. Per germline, CDR1 WNHNN and CDR2 SYGVQD (reference sequence). The CDR3 region is CASSGPALRGYTF. CDR3 nucleotide sequence: TGCGCCAGCAGTGGACCAGCGCTTAGGGGCTACACCTTC.

This clonotype was counted ten times or more. This chain connects TRBV3-1 to TRBJ2-1, with D unresolved. Germline V gives CDR1 LGHDT, CDR2 YNNKEL (reference sequence). Trimming left V 1 base short and J 9 bases short, with 10 bases between. The CDR3 runs 13 residues. CDR3 sequence: CASSQAATFEQFF. CDR3 DNA sequence: TGTGCCAGCAGCCAAGCCGCGACGTTTGAGCAGTTCTTC.

At least ten counts were recorded for this clonotype. The V call is TRBV10-2, the J call TRBJ1-1; D is ambiguous. Germline V gene sequence: CDR1 WSHSY, CDR2 SAAADI. The ends were cut back, 11 bases at V and 0 bases at J, with 13 bases in the middle. CDR3 length: 13 residues. The CDR3 nucleotides are TGCGCCTGCATGAGAGTCTTGAACACTGAAGCTTTCTTT. It encodes CACMRVLNTEAFF.

This clonotype was detected many times. The chain links TRBV11-3 to TRBJ1-1; TRBD1 might be the D (5 bases). The CDR3 covers 15 residues. Germline V gives CDR1 SGHNT, CDR2 YENEEA. V gave up 1 base and J gave up 4 bases, with 13 bases separating them. CDR3 protein: CASSLVGALGTEAFF. CDR3 DNA: TGTGCCAGCAGCTTAGTCGGGGCGTTGGGCACTGAAGCTTTCTTT.

This clonotype was detected ten times or more. V is TRBV2 and J is TRBJ2-3; TRBD2 might be the D (6 bases). Germline V CDR1 and CDR2: SNHLY, FYNNEI. V was trimmed by 8 bases and J by 4 bases, leaving 16 bases between them. There are 14 residues in the CDR3. The CDR3 DNA follows: TGTGCCAGCCTCGGAGGGCAGGGAGCAGATACGCAGTATTTT. Residues: CASLGGQGADTQYF.

This chain uses TRBV7-6 with TRBJ2-7; D is unclear. This CDR3 comprises 13 residues. The ends were cut back, 8 bases at V and 2 bases at J, with 13 bases in the middle. CDR1 and CDR2 (germline): SGHVS, FNYEAQ. In nucleotides, the CDR3 is TGTGCCAGCCTTCTTCAGCCCGCCTACGAGCAGTACTTC. Translated: CASLLQPAYEQYF.

This clonotype has at least ten counts. This chain connects TRBV10-3 to TRBJ2-7, with 11 bases fitting TRBD2. This CDR3 region has 16 residues. Per germline, CDR1 ENHRY and CDR2 SYGVKD. The V and J ends lost 4 bases and 6 bases, in that order; junction bases with no gene match: 11. The CDR3 region has the DNA TGTGCCATCAGTGGAGGGGGTAGCGGGAGGGCTTCCGAGCAGTACTTC. Its translation: CAISGGGSGRASEQYF.

In this sample, this clonotype turned up many times. The V gene is TRBV6-2 or TRBV6-3, the J gene TRBJ1-2; 7 nucleotides match TRBD1. Unmatched junction bases numbered 6, after V lost 6 bases and J lost 2 bases. CDR3 length equals 14 residues. From germline, CDR1 is MNHEY and CDR2 SVGEGT. CDR3 sequence reads: CASSQTGPNYGYTF. The CDR3 DNA is TGTGCCAGCAGCCAGACAGGGCCCAACTATGGCTACACCTTC.